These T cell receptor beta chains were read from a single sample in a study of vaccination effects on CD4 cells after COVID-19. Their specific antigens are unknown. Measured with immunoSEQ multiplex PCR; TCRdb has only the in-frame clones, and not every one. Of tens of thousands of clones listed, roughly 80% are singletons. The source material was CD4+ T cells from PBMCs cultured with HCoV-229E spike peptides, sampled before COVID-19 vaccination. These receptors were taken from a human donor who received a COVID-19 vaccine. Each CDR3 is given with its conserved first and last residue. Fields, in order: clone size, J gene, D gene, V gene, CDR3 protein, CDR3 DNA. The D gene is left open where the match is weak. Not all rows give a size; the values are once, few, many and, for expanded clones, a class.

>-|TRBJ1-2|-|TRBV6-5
CASSYGGFDGYTF
TGTGCCAGCAGTTACGGGGGTTTTGATGGCTACACCTTC
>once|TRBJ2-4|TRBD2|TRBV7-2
CASSLRTSLGRDIQYF
TGTGCCAGCAGCTTGAGGACTAGCCTGGGCAGGGACATTCAGTACTTC
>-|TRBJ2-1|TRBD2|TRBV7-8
CASSLARSGGQFF
TGTGCCAGCAGCTTAGCGAGGAGCGGGGGGCAGTTCTTC
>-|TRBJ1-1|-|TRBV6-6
CASSLRAGHTEAFF
TGTGCCAGCAGCCTGCGGGCAGGGCACACTGAAGCTTTCTTT
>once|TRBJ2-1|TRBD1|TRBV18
CASSRDSSSSYNEQFF
TGTGCCAGCTCACGGGACAGTTCTTCCTCCTACAATGAGCAGTTCTTC
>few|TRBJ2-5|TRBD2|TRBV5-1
CASSLELAEETQYF
TGCGCCAGCAGCTTGGAACTAGCGGAAGAGACCCAGTACTTC
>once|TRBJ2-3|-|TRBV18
CASRTGAGDTQYF
TGTGCCAGCCGAACGGGGGCTGGAGATACGCAGTATTTT
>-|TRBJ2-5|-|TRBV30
CALGRGTPTQYF
TGTGCCTTAGGGAGGGGGACGCCAACCCAGTACTTC
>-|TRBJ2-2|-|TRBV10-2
CASSGLIGELFF
TGCGCCAGCAGTGGTTTGATCGGGGAGCTGTTTTTT
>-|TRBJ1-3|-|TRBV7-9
CASSITPGNTIYF
TGTGCCAGCAGTATTACCCCAGGGAACACCATATATTTT
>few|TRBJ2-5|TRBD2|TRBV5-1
CASSYPGGDQETQYF
TGCGCCAGCAGCTACCCCGGGGGGGACCAAGAGACCCAGTACTTC
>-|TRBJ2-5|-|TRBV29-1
CSVGWTAQETQYF
TGCAGCGTTGGTTGGACAGCTCAAGAGACCCAGTACTTC
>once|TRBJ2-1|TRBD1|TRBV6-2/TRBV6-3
CASSYEATGALEQFF
TGTGCCAGCAGTTACGAGGCGACAGGGGCCTTAGAGCAGTTCTTC
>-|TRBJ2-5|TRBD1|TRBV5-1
CASSEQGNQETQYF
TGCGCCAGCAGCGAACAGGGGAACCAAGAGACCCAGTACTTC
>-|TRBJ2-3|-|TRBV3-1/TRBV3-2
CASSQGMGRGADTQYF
TGTGCCAGCAGCCAAGGAATGGGCCGAGGCGCAGATACGCAGTATTTT
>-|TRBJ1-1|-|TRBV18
CASSPRQLQNTEAFF
TGTGCCAGCTCACCTCGCCAACTCCAGAACACTGAAGCTTTCTTT
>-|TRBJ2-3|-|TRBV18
CASSPGDEGDTQYF
TGTGCCAGCTCACCGGGGGATGAAGGAGATACGCAGTATTTT
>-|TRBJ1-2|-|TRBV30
CAWCEKGGVNYGYTF
TGTGCCTGGTGTGAAAAAGGGGGGGTAAACTATGGCTACACCTTC
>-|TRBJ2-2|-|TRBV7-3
CASSLTLTGELFF
TGTGCCAGCAGCTTAACATTAACCGGGGAGCTGTTTTTT
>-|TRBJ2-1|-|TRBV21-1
CASSKARLRGYGGDEQFF
TGTGCCAGCAGCAAAGCGAGGCTGCGGGGATACGGCGGCGATGAGCAGTTCTTC
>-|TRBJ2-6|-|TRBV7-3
CASSFGVPGANVLTF
TGTGCCAGCAGCTTCGGGGTGCCTGGGGCCAACGTCCTGACTTTC
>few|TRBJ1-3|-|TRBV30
CAWSPPGLGNTIYF
TGTGCCTGGAGTCCGCCGGGACTCGGAAACACCATATATTTT
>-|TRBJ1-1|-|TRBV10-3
CAISEAVQNTEAFF
TGTGCCATCAGTGAGGCGGTACAGAACACTGAAGCTTTCTTT
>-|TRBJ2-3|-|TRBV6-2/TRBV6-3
CASSYVGVRADTQYF
TGTGCCAGCAGTTACGTAGGGGTCCGGGCAGATACGCAGTATTTT
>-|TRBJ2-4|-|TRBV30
CAWSVPGRLRNIQYF
TGTGCCTGGAGTGTACCAGGACGGCTTCGGAACATTCAGTACTTC
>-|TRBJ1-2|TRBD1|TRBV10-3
CAISEFGGQGGGYTF
TGTGCCATCAGTGAGTTCGGGGGACAGGGTGGTGGCTACACCTTC
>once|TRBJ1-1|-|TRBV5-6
CASSGRFWGGTEAFF
TGTGCCAGCAGCGGAAGGTTCTGGGGGGGCACTGAAGCTTTCTTT
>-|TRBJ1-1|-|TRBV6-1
CASSDAGFSNTEAFF
TGTGCCAGCAGTGACGCCGGGTTTTCGAACACTGAAGCTTTCTTT
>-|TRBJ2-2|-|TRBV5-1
CASCEAPPSGELFF
TGCGCCAGCTGCGAGGCCCCCCCGTCCGGGGAGCTGTTTTTT
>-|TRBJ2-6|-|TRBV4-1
CASSQVLDPSGANVLTF
TGCGCCAGCAGCCAAGTTCTGGATCCCTCTGGGGCCAACGTCCTGACTTTC
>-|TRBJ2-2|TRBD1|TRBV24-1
CATSDFYRGLSNTGELFF
TGTGCCACCAGTGATTTTTACAGGGGGCTCTCGAACACCGGGGAGCTGTTTTTT
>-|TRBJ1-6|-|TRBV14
CASSQVWNNSPLHF
TGTGCCAGCAGCCAAGTTTGGAATAATTCACCCCTCCACTTT
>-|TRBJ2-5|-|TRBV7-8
CASSLVGAFGETQYF
TGTGCCAGCAGTCTGGTCGGGGCATTCGGGGAGACCCAGTACTTC
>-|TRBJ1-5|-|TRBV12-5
CASGLTSGGGKGNQPQHF
TGTGCTAGTGGTTTGACCTCGGGGGGTGGCAAAGGAAATCAGCCCCAGCATTTT
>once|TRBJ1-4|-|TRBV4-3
CASSPKPRGSNEKLFF
TGCGCCAGCAGCCCCAAGCCCAGAGGGTCTAATGAAAAACTGTTTTTT
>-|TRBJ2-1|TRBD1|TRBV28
CASRSVLGTGFGDEQFF
TGTGCCAGCAGGTCCGTCTTGGGGACAGGGTTCGGGGATGAGCAGTTCTTC
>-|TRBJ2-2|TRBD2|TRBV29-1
CSSRGGSDNTGELFF
TGCAGCTCCCGGGGGGGGTCAGATAACACCGGGGAGCTGTTTTTT
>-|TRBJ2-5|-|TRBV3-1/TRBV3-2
CASSQELDFPRETQYF
TGTGCCAGCAGCCAAGAACTCGATTTCCCGAGGGAGACCCAGTACTTC
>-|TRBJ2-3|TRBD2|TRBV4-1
CASSQSGGGTDTQYF
TGCGCCAGCAGCCAGAGCGGGGGGGGCACAGATACGCAGTATTTT
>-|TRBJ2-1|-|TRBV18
CASSPNSANYNEQFF
TGTGCCAGCTCACCCAATAGCGCCAACTACAATGAGCAGTTCTTC
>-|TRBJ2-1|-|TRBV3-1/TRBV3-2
CASSQDRGGRNEQFF
TGTGCCAGCAGCCAAGATAGGGGGGGCCGCAATGAGCAGTTCTTC
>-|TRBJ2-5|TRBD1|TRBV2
CASRRTGDFVETQYF
TGTGCCAGCAGGAGGACAGGGGATTTTGTGGAGACCCAGTACTTC
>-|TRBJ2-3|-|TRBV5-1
CASSSPRARDVSDTQYF
TGCGCCAGCAGCTCCCCGAGGGCCAGGGACGTTTCGGATACGCAGTATTTT
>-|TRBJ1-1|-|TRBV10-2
CASSESDIMNTEAFF
TGCGCCAGCAGTGAGTCGGACATCATGAACACTGAAGCTTTCTTT
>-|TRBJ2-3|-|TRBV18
CASSPGPDTQYF
TGTGCCAGCTCACCTGGTCCAGATACGCAGTATTTT
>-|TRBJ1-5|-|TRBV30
CAWSVGYGQPQHF
TGTGCCTGGAGTGTCGGGTACGGCCAGCCCCAGCATTTT
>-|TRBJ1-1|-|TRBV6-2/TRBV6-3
CASSYGGNTEAFF
TGTGCCAGCAGTTATGGAGGTAACACTGAAGCTTTCTTT
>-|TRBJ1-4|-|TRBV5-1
CASSLLSLTEKLFF
TGCGCCAGCAGCTTGTTGTCGTTAACTGAAAAACTGTTTTTT
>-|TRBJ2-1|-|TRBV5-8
CASSLAGEQFF
TGTGCCAGCAGCTTGGCCGGGGAGCAGTTCTTC
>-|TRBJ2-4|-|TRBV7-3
CASSQGRDKNIQYF
TGTGCCAGCAGTCAAGGCCGGGACAAAAACATTCAGTACTTC
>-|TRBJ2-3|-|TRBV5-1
CASSLATGPDTQYF
TGCGCCAGCAGCTTGGCCACGGGGCCAGATACGCAGTATTTT
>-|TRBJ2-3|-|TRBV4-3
CASSHIQSTDTQYF
TGCGCCAGCAGCCATATACAGAGCACAGATACGCAGTATTTT
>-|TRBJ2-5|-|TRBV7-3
CASSLGAVGRETQYF
TGTGCCAGCAGCTTAGGCGCCGTAGGGCGGGAGACCCAGTACTTC
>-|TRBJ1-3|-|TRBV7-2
CASSSYRYSGNTIYF
TGTGCCAGCAGCTCCTACCGTTACTCTGGAAACACCATATATTTT